The present entry profiles one T cell receptor beta chain with its context. Its specificity is not known. This sample was taken from a study of T cell responses to AZD1222 COVID-19 vaccine. Sequencing used immunoSEQ multiplex PCR; TCRdb keeps in-frame clones, though not all of them. The top ten clones hold more than 0.8% of a sample with approximately 150,000 clones, more than 80% of them seen once. General study results and limits: Spike was spanned by vaccine-associated CD4 TCRs, which were dominant at 160-218 and 743-854. Spike-specific TCR breadth and depth grew following two AZD1222 doses. The donors showed a predominance of white British ancestry and of females, with possible underestimation of clonal diversity.

Between the trimmed V and J ends, which lost 3 bases and 10 bases, there was a span of 13 bases. Germline loops: CDR1 LGHDT, CDR2 YNNKEL (reference sequence). The CDR3 is 14 residues long. The source was peripheral blood, collected on day 0 of MenACWY control vaccination. This TCR was sampled from an adult in good health. The chain is built from TRBV3-1 (or the pseudogene TRBV3-2) and TRBJ1-6; unclear D gene. Here the CDR3 DNA reads TGTGCCAGCAGCCAGCCACAGCCACAGTCACCCCTCCACTTT. Translated, it gives CASSQPQPQSPLHF.